The clone carrying this TCR beta chain was picked up a small number of times. The antigen is undetermined. This sample stems from a study of STAT5B mutations in CD4+ large granular lymphocyte leukemia. Broader study findings: Compared with healthy controls (2/35), patient top clones favored TRBV06 (8/27).

The V gene's germline CDR1 is MNHNS and CDR2 SASEGT. This CDR3 is 11 amino acids long. V dropped 11 bases and J dropped 2 bases, with 7 bases sitting between them. The assay was run at survey level. Some clones are missing from TCRdb's copy, which holds only in-frame ones; the method was immunoSEQ multiplex PCR. This sample yields tens of thousands of clones, of which about two thirds are seen a single time; roughly 1% belongs to the top ten. The gene calls are TRBV6-1 and TRBJ1-5; no reliable D call. The sample taken for sequencing was CD4+ T cells from blood buffy coats. This sequence was found in a human donor in good health. CDR3 sequence reads: CAPRGNQPQHF. The CDR3 bases are TGTGCCCCGAGGGGCAATCAGCCCCAGCATTTT.